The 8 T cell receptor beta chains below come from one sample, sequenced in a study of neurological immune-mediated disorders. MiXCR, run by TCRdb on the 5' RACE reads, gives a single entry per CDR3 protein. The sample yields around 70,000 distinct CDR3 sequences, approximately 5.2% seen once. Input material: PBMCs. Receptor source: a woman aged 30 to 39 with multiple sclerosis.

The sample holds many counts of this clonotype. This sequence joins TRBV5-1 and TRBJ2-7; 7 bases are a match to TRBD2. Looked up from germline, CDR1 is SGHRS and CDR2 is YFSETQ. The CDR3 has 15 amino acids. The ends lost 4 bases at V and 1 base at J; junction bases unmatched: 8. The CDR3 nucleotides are TGCGCCAGCAGCGGGGAAGCTAGCGGATCCTACGAGCAGTACTTC. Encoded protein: CASSGEASGSYEQYF.

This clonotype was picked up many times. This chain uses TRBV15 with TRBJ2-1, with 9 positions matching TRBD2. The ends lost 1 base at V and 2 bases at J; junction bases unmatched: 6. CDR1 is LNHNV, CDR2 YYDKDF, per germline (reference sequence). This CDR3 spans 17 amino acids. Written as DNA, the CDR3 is TGTGCCACCAGCAGAGGTAGCGGGGGAGTTGCCTACAATGAGCAGTTCTTC. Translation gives CATSRGSGGVAYNEQFF. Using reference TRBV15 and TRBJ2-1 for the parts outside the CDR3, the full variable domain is DAMVIQNPRYQVTQFGKPVTLSCSQTLNHNVMYWYQQKSSQAPKLLFHYYDKDFNNEADTPDNFQSRRPNTSFCFLDIRSPGLGDTAMYLCATSRGSGGVAYNEQFFGPGTRLTVL.

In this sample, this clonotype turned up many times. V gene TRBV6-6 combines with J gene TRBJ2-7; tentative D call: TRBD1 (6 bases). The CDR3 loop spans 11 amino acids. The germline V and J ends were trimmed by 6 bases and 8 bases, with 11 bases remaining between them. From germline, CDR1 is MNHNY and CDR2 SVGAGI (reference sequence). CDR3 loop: CASSPGTKQYF. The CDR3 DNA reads TGTGCCAGCAGCCCCGGGACAAAGCAGTACTTC.

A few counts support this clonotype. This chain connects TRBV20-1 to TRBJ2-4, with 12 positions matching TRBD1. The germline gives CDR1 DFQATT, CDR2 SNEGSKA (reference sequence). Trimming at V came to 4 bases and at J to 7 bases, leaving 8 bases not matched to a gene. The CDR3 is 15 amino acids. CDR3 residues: CSAKPGQGAGNIQYF. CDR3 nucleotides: TGCAGTGCTAAACCGGGACAGGGGGCCGGGAACATTCAGTACTTC.

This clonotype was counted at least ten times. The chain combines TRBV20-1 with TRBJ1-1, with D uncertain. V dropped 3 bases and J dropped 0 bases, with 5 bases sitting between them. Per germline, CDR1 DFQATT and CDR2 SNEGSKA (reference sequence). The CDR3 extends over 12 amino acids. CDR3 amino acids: CSASAMNTEAFF. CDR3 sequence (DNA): TGCAGTGCTAGCGCGATGAACACTGAAGCTTTCTTT.

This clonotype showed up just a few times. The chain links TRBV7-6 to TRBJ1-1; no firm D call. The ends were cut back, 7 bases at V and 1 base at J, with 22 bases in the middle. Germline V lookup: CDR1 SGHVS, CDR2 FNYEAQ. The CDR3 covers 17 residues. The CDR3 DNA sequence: TGTGCCAGCACCCTCTCGGCACCGGGGTTCCCGAACACTGAAGCTTTCTTT. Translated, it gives CASTLSAPGFPNTEAFF.

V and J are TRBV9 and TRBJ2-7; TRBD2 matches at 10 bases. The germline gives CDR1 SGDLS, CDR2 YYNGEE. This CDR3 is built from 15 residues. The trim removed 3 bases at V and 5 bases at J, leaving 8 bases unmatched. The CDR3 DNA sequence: TGTGCCAGCAGCGCCACCGGGACTAGCGTCGACGAGCAGTACTTC. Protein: CASSATGTSVDEQYF.

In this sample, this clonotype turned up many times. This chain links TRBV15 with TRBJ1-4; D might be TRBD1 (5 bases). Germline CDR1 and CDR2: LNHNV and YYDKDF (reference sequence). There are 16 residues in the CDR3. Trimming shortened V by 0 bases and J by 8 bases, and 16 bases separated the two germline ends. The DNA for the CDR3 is TGTGCCACCAGCAGAGATGAGAGGGGCGCTCAGGAAAAACTGTTTTTT. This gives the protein CATSRDERGAQEKLFF.